This T cell receptor beta chain was observed in a study of beta chain features in type 1 diabetes. Germline CDR1 SGHRS, CDR2 YFSETQ. This CDR3 is 16 amino acids long. The V segment lost 4 bases and the J segment 6 bases; nucleotides outside the gene matches: 10. Study results and caveats: Among type 1 diabetes patients, VDJ junctions had fewer insertions and more deletions. The naive, central memory and Treg TCRB repertoires of patients appeared to be more similar to one another than those of healthy donors. The study found moderately but significantly shorter TCRB CDR3s in all four CD4+ subsets of Type 1 diabetes patients. Possible PCR preference for shorter templates applied equally to patients and controls.

The study reverse transcribed the entire isolated RNA, so it sequenced expressed TCRB transcripts. Some clones are missing from TCRdb's copy, which holds only in-frame ones; the method was immunoSEQ multiplex PCR. This sample has just over 450,000 clones, with around 30% found just once. Concerning this clone itself: Its antigen is undetermined.

This TCR was sampled from a man younger than 35 in good health. The rearrangement joins TRBV5-1 to TRBJ2-4, with 10 bases lining up with TRBD1. Sequences were obtained from naive CD4+ T cells from blood. This CDR3 is CASSGGTGDYTNIQYF. CDR3 nucleotide sequence: TGCGCCAGCAGCGGCGGGACAGGGGATTATACAAACATTCAGTACTTC.